This TCR beta chain was sequenced in a study of Ad26.COV2.S vaccination and SARS-CoV-2 variants. Per germline, CDR1 SGHNT and CDR2 YENEEA. The germline V and J ends were trimmed by 0 bases and 9 bases, with 13 bases remaining between them. The length of the CDR3 is 14 residues. Treatment given: over 15 received Ad26.COV2.S at low or high dose, single or two shots; 5 received placebo; per-sample allocation not given. Sampling occurred on day 63 after the first vaccine or placebo injection. Profiling relied on immunoSEQ multiplex PCR, and the TCRdb table lists in-frame clones only, not all of them. In the table there are some 320,000 clones, around four fifths of which are singletons.

This TCR derives from a person between 18 and 60 years old who received the Ad26.COV2.S COVID-19 vaccine or a placebo. The sample in question was peripheral blood, obtained in a trial of Ad26.COV2.S vaccine versus placebo. This chain uses TRBV11-3 with TRBJ2-3; no clear D gene. The CDR3 loop reads CASSLDSGSPTQYF. CDR3 bases: TGTGCCAGCAGCTTAGATAGTGGCTCGCCCACGCAGTATTTT.